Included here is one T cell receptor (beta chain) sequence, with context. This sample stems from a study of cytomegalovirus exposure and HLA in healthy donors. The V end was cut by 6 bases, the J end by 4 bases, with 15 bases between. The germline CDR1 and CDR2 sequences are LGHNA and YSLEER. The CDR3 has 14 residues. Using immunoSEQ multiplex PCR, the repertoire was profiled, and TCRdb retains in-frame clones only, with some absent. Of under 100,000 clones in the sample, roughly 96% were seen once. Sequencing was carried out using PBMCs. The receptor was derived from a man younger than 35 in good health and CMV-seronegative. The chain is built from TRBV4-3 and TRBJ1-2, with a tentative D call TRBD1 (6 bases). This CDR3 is CASSREGDLYGYTF. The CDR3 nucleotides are TGCGCCAGCAGTCGAGAGGGGGATCTCTATGGCTACACCTTC.